The next 11 T cell receptor beta chains were all read from a single sample in a study of Ad26.COV2.S vaccination and SARS-CoV-2 variants. Clones were sequenced by immunoSEQ multiplex PCR, and TCRdb holds only the in-frame ones, with some missing. Found here are 350,000 to 450,000 clones, roughly 84% of them singletons; the top ten hold around 3.5%. Stated treatment: some 20 received Ad26.COV2.S at low or high dose, single or two shots; 5 received placebo; per-sample allocation not given. The investigators took samples on day 63 after the first vaccine or placebo injection. The sequencing used peripheral blood, collected in a trial of Ad26.COV2.S vaccine versus placebo. The receptors derive from a person aged 18 to 65 who received the Ad26.COV2.S COVID-19 vaccine or a placebo.

The V gene is TRBV7-9, the J gene TRBJ2-3, with D hard to call. Trimming left V 5 bases short and J 9 bases short, with 15 bases between. CDR1 and CDR2 (germline): SEHNR, FQNEAQ (reference sequence). The CDR3 totals 13 residues. This CDR3 is CASSPLDPWTQYF. The CDR3 DNA reads TGTGCCAGCAGCCCCCTTGACCCCTGGACGCAGTATTTT.

V is TRBV7-9 and J is TRBJ2-5; 11 nucleotides match TRBD2. V trimming: 1 base; J trimming: 1 base; junction bases outside the gene matches: 2. This CDR3 is built from 16 residues. Germline CDR1 SEHNR, CDR2 FQNEAQ (reference sequence). This chain's CDR3 is CASSLEGLAAQETQYF. DNA for the CDR3: TGTGCCAGCAGCTTAGAGGGACTAGCGGCCCAAGAGACCCAGTACTTC.

The chain joins TRBV6-6 to TRBJ1-3, with D possibly TRBD1 on 5 matching bases. Trimming removed 6 bases at V and 7 bases at J, with 19 bases between. This CDR3 comprises 15 residues. Germline V gene sequence: CDR1 MNHNY, CDR2 SVGAGI (reference sequence). CDR3 in DNA: TGTGCCAGCAGCCGCTCCGGGACCGCCAGTAACACCATATATTTT. Residues: CASSRSGTASNTIYF.

The chain couples TRBV4-3 to TRBJ1-4, with a tentative D call TRBD1 (5 bases). CDR1 is LGHNA and CDR2 is YSLEER in the germline V gene. The ends were cut back, 3 bases at V and 2 bases at J, with 7 bases in the middle. CDR3 length: 14 residues. Here the CDR3 reads CASSQGTTNEKLFF. CDR3 in DNA: TGCGCCAGCAGCCAGGGGACCACTAATGAAAAACTGTTTTTT.

The chain combines TRBV2 with TRBJ1-6; possibly TRBD1 for D (6 bases). This CDR3 spans 18 amino acids. Germline CDR1 reads SNHLY; CDR2 reads FYNNEI. Trimming took 1 base from V and 0 from J, leaving 13 bases between them. The CDR3 region has the DNA TGTGCCAGCAGTGAAGGGCAGGGGTCGGGCTCCTATAATTCACCCCTCCACTTT. Protein sequence: CASSEGQGSGSYNSPLHF.

This chain links TRBV12-3 or TRBV12-4 with TRBJ2-7, with unresolved D. CDR3 length: 13 amino acids. The V gene lost 4 bases and the J gene lost 0 bases, with 7 bases spanning the gap. CDR3 region: CASSSWSSYEQYF. The CDR3 region has the DNA TGTGCCAGCAGTTCCTGGAGCTCCTACGAGCAGTACTTC.

The gene calls are TRBV4-1 and TRBJ1-2; D is possibly TRBD1 (6 bases). The CDR3 spans 15 residues. CDR1 and CDR2 (germline): MGHRA, YSYEKL. Trimming removed 2 bases at V and 7 bases at J, with 17 bases between. In DNA form, the CDR3 reads TGCGCCAGCAGCCAATTAGCGGGGGCTAAGGGTGGCTACACCTTC. It encodes CASSQLAGAKGGYTF.

The chain has TRBV20-1 and TRBJ2-1, with unresolved D. Per the germline V gene, CDR1 is DFQATT and CDR2 is SNEGSKA (reference sequence). V lost 8 bases, J lost 2 bases, and 4 bases lay in between. The CDR3 covers 10 residues. The CDR3 DNA follows: TGCAGTCCTACCTACAATGAGCAGTTCTTC. It encodes CSPTYNEQFF.

The chain links TRBV5-1 to TRBJ2-7; D is unresolved. Trimming pared 0 bases from V and 3 bases from J, leaving 7 bases between. CDR1 SGHRS and CDR2 YFSETQ come from the germline V gene. CDR3 length: 13 amino acids. CDR3 sequence reads: CASSLDYGYEQYF. As DNA, the CDR3 is TGCGCCAGCAGCTTGGACTACGGCTACGAGCAGTACTTC.

In DNA, the CDR3 is TGCGCCAGCAGCCAAGATCCTCTTAACTATGGCTACACCTTC. Translated: CASSQDPLNYGYTF. The chain uses TRBV4-1 and TRBJ1-2; no definite D call. Trimming left V 0 bases short and J 1 base short, with 6 bases between. The CDR3 is 14 amino acids. Germline values: CDR1 MGHRA, CDR2 YSYEKL.

The chain combines TRBV19 with TRBJ2-3; maybe TRBD1 (6 bases). The germline gives CDR1 LNHDA, CDR2 SQIVND (reference sequence). Trimming took 5 bases from V and 2 from J, leaving 17 bases between them. The CDR3 contains 16 residues. The DNA for the CDR3 is TGTGCCAGTAGTCCCCCAATTGGGGGCAACACAGATACGCAGTATTTT. Translating gives CASSPPIGGNTDTQYF. Full variable domain (remainder filled in from reference TRBV19 and TRBJ2-3): DGGITQSPKYLFRKEGQNVTLSCEQNLNHDAMYWYRQDPGQGLRLIYYSQIVNDFQKGDIAEGYSVSREKKESFPLTVTSAQKNPTAFYLCASSPPIGGNTDTQYFGPGTRLTVL.